What follows is one T cell receptor (beta chain) and its context. Its antigen is currently unknown. Additional DNA sequences in this sample encode the identical CDR3. This sample is part of a study of shared clonotypes between healthy human individuals. Study summary: Participating donors consisted of two women and a few men aged 18 to 49. General study findings and limits: Large depth notwithstanding, sorted-subset sequencing proved incomplete by rarefaction.

CD45RA-negative memory and CD45RA+ naive subsets were split from the CD4+ cells. Several immunoSEQ 96-well plates shared each subset's DNA, each plate a replicate. Clones were read by immunoSEQ multiplex PCR, and TCRdb kept only the in-frame ones, dropping some. This sample has under 1,100,000 clones, with around 74% found just once. Germline CDR1 and CDR2: LNHDA and SQIVND (reference sequence). The CDR3 is made up of 12 amino acids. The V gene lost 4 bases and the J gene lost 10 bases, with 11 bases spanning the gap. The sequence came from a young man in good health. Sequencing was performed on memory CD4+ T cells sorted from blood. The subset was: CD45RA-negative fraction. The chain joins TRBV19 to TRBJ2-1, with a possible D match to TRBD1 (6 bases). In nucleotides, the CDR3 is TGTGCCAGTAGTAGCCAGGGGCGAGAGCAGTTCTTC. This gives the protein CASSSQGREQFF. Variable domain in full (rest from reference TRBV19 and TRBJ2-1): DGGITQSPKYLFRKEGQNVTLSCEQNLNHDAMYWYRQDPGQGLRLIYYSQIVNDFQKGDIAEGYSVSREKKESFPLTVTSAQKNPTAFYLCASSSQGREQFFGPGTRLTVL.